This T cell receptor (beta chain) came from a study of T cells in Graves' hyperthyroidism and ophthalmopathy. There are 15 residues in the CDR3. Losses at the gene ends were 5 bases for V and 2 bases for J; bases not matched to a gene: 4. Germline values: CDR1 LNHDA, CDR2 SQIVND (reference sequence). From RNA transcripts, TCR beta CDR3 regions were amplified. The HTBI primer set drove a first-round RT-PCR of the TCR CDR3. One entry per CDR3 protein, called by TCRdb with MiXCR from the multiplex PCR reads. The data show around 440,000 distinct CDR3 sequences, approximately 15% seen once. The sequence was obtained from a woman aged 18-35 years with Graves' hyperthyroidism. Sequenced material: blood. The chain links TRBV19 to TRBJ2-2, with 8 positions matching TRBD2. The CDR3 protein is CASSQLAGNTGELFF. Written as DNA, the CDR3 is TGTGCCAGTAGTCAGCTAGCGGGTAACACCGGGGAGCTGTTTTTT. The full variable domain, rest sourced from reference TRBV19 and TRBJ2-2, is DGGITQSPKYLFRKEGQNVTLSCEQNLNHDAMYWYRQDPGQGLRLIYYSQIVNDFQKGDIAEGYSVSREKKESFPLTVTSAQKNPTAFYLCASSQLAGNTGELFFGEGSRLTVL.